The 4 T cell receptor beta chains in this list originate from one sample, sequenced in a study of response to subunit inactivated influenza vaccine. A single record per CDR3 protein comes from TCRdb applying MiXCR to the RT-PCR reads. The sample lists fewer than 650,000 distinct CDR3 sequences, 10% to 15% occurring once. The specimen was PBMCs from blood, collected roughly 47 days after vaccination. The receptors were sampled from a man aged 45 to 65 who received an inactivated influenza vaccine.

This chain links TRBV7-2 with TRBJ2-1, with TRBD2 matching 9 bases. V dropped 5 bases and J dropped 2; count of bases not matched to a gene: 4. Germline CDR1 SGHTA, CDR2 FQGNSA. This CDR3 region has 15 residues. The CDR3, as DNA: TGTGCCAGCAGCCAGGTAGCGGGAGCCTACAATGAGCAGTTCTTC. Translation gives CASSQVAGAYNEQFF.

V and J are TRBV25-1 and TRBJ2-7; 9 positions agree with TRBD2. Germline-derived CDR1 and CDR2 are MGHDK and SYGVNS. The CDR3 covers 15 residues. Unmatched junction bases numbered 9, after V lost 6 bases and J lost 3 bases. The CDR3, as DNA: TGTGCCAGCAGCAGGGTAAAGCGGGGGGTCTACGAGCAGTACTTC. This gives the protein CASSRVKRGVYEQYF.

This clonotype has only a few counts. The rearrangement joins TRBV6-2 or TRBV6-3 to TRBJ2-7; TRBD2 matches 9 bases. V lost 7 bases to trimming and J lost 2 bases; unmatched junction nucleotides: 6. CDR1 is MNHEY and CDR2 is SVGEGT in the germline V gene. The CDR3 spans 14 residues. Here the CDR3 DNA reads TGTGCCAGCATCGCAGCGGGGGGTCCCTACGAGCAGTACTTC. Amino acid sequence: CASIAAGGPYEQYF.

Points on this clonotype: The junction and the germline gene differ at one end; a read error may be behind it. V gene TRBV27 combines with J gene TRBJ2-6; possible D gene TRBD2, 7 bases. CDR3 length equals 18 residues. Germline V CDR1 and CDR2: MNHEY, SMNVEV (reference sequence). The CDR3 spells CARSLGGLGGPGANVLTF. For the CDR3, the DNA is TGTGCCCGCAGTTTAGGGGGGCTGGGGGGGCCTGGGGCCAACGTCCTGACTTTC.